The clone carrying this TCR beta chain was observed a few times. In the source study's methods: Estimates of nucleated cell counts were drawn from the amplification of reference gene primers. Produced via immunoSEQ multiplex PCR; TCRdb's table is partial and in-frame only. The DNA gave D and trimming, while V, J and clone size come from that table. Of roughly 120,000 clones in the sample, 60% to 85% were seen once. This entry is derived from a study of blood T cell repertoires in COVID-19. Study as a whole: Samples came from the United States, Italy and Spain, spanning acute and convalescent COVID-19. Sources were T cells, B-cell-depleted T cells, or PBMCs; the material itself was cDNA or gDNA.

There are 13 residues in the CDR3. V was pared by 1 base and J by 3 bases, with 6 bases between. Germline CDR1 and CDR2: KGHSH and LQKENI. The sequenced material came from peripheral blood. This clonotype originated in a human donor in a cohort sampled during active or convalescent COVID-19. The chain joins TRBV18 to TRBJ1-1; perhaps TRBD1 as D (5 bases). The CDR3 region is CASSPQQDTEAFF. The CDR3 coding sequence is TGTGCCAGCTCACCACAACAGGACACTGAAGCTTTCTTT.